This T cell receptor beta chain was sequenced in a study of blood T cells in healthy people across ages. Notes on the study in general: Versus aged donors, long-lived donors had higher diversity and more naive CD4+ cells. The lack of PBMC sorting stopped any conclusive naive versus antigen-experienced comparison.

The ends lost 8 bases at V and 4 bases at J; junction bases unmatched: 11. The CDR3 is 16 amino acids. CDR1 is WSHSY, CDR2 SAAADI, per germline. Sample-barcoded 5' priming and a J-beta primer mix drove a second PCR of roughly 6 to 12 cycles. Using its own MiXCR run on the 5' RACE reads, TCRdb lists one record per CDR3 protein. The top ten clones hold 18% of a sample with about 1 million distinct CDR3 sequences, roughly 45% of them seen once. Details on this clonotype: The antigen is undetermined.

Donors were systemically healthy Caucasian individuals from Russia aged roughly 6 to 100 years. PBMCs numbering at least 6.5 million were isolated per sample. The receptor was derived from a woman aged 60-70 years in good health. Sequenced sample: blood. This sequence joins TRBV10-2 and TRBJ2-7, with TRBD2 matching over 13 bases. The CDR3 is CASGGAGLAGFYEQYF. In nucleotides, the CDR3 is TGCGCCAGCGGAGGGGCGGGACTAGCGGGGTTTTACGAGCAGTACTTC.